This entry features one TCR beta chain sequence. The antigen it recognizes is unknown. No base-level quality is on record; no much larger clone is a single base apart. In total, approximately 690 healthy bone marrow donors made up the cohort. At the time of sampling, every cohort member was nominally healthy, though immune exposures that went unrecorded were likely present. The donor was CMV seropositive and belonged to the group of about 290 seropositive cohort members. Each donor provided a peripheral blood sample, and peripheral blood mononuclear cells were used for TCR beta sequencing. Genomic DNA was extracted from the blood cell samples with the Qiagen DNeasy Blood Extraction Kit. Library prep was done by the immunoSEQ multiplex PCR assay. For the multiplex PCR, a mixture combining 60 forward primers for TCR Vbeta segments and 13 reverse primers for TCR Jbeta segments was used. Amplification of the CDR3 region of rearranged TCR beta genes was performed with a multiplex PCR assay on genomic DNA. Amplified TCR beta libraries were sequenced as 87-base-pair reads on the Illumina HiSeq System. The study's own analysis went as follows. A later analysis counted some 74 million unique TCR beta chains across the 666 repertoires, and 10 million to 11 million of these chains were shared by at least two donors. A nearest-neighbor algorithm error-corrected the raw reads and collapsed the reads into unique sequences, merging closely related sequences to remove PCR and sequencing errors. V, D and J gene segments were assigned by aligning CDR3 sequences to IMGT reference sequences. For a sequence to be retained, at least a six-nucleotide match to both a V gene segment and a J gene segment was required. Rearrangements were classified as productive when the CDR3 lacked stop codons and remained in frame with V and J, and all other rearrangements were classified as non-productive. CDR3 was defined by IMGT convention, running from the second conserved V-encoded cysteine to the conserved J-encoded phenylalanine. In an earlier analysis of just under 600 of the donors, sequences lacking an unambiguous match to a single V gene segment were excluded. In an earlier analysis of some 590 of the donors, a V segment was called functional when productive rearrangements were above 56.7%, and segregating when the standard deviation between donors exceeded 5%. A statistical classification framework was built to diagnose cytomegalovirus status from the catalog of TCR beta chain sequences. A later analysis assigned V and J genes by comparing TCR nucleotide sequences with IMGT/GENE-DB human TR gene sequences. Using the TCRdist pipeline, a later analysis assigned CDR3 sequences along with most-parsimonious VDJ recombination scenarios. In a later analysis, each TCR beta chain was defined by its CDR3 amino acid sequence together with its V-gene family, and reads lacking a unique V-gene family were excluded. A later analysis removed roughly 590 highly shared, low-generation-probability nucleotide sequences to deal with suspected cross-contamination and a sequencing artifact. In a later analysis, a clonal expansion index for each public chain was calculated from normalized within-repertoire ranks of inferred template counts. Generation probabilities in a later analysis came from a VDJ recombination model fitted to out-of-frame rearrangements, and those results were checked against IGoR. A later analysis scored TCR-TCR, TCR-HLA and TCR-CMV co-occurrence with hypergeometric tests, applying a repertoire-size bias correction to TCR pairs. False discovery rates were estimated in a later analysis by permuting HLA or CMV assignments 20 times. In a later analysis, co-occurring TCRs were grouped with DBSCAN, and TCRdist sequence similarity was added when clustering was performed within HLA-allele-positive subsets. For co-occurrence clustering, repertoires with fewer than 30,000 or more than 120,000 public chains were excluded, along with about five repertoires with anomalous nucleotide sharing. What TCRdb holds here is the immuneACCESS table cut down to in-frame rearrangements. Part of the clones is not present; checked against another copy, under half of the missing clones reflect an unresolved V gene, and the others are unexplained. That table is the source of V, J and clone size, and D and trimming were worked out from the DNA. Within this sample are approximately 150,000 clones, with around 80% of them counted one time only. The ten largest make up about 9.5% of the sample.

The data belong to a study of cytomegalovirus exposure and HLA in healthy donors (dated by TCRdb to 2016 to 2017). Study-wide context: An earlier analysis of approximately 640 of the donors reported approximately 270 Gb of sequence data and around 110 million unique TCR beta sequences from about 180 million T cells. To predict cytomegalovirus infection status, the study brought together high-throughput TCR immunosequencing, statistical association of individual TCRs with disease status, and machine learning. Across roughly 420 genotyped donors of the cohort, an average of approximately 220,000 unique TCR beta nucleotide sequences per donor were sequenced, and roughly 20% of those sequences were non-productive. Every discovery cohort repertoire had been produced on one sequencing platform. Donor age, sex, ethnicity and CMV serostatus were compiled together with the repertoire data. In a later analysis, previously published TCR beta repertoires from about 670 donors were re-analyzed and high-resolution HLA genotyping was added so that TCR occurrence patterns could be studied. An early release that covered roughly 600 HLA-typed donors contained around 330 gigabases of sequencing data and roughly 84 million unique TCR sequences. Four to six DR-DQ haplotypes were handled as single units for association and clustering because linkage in the cohort was strong. The later analysis used no new phenotypic data to find candidate immune exposures, relying instead on TCR beta sequences and their occurrence across donors. The study aimed to test whether cataloging public T cell receptors could reveal signatures of past pathogen exposure. The study profiled the T cell repertoires of 500 to 800 subjects by immunosequencing and related them to cytomegalovirus serostatus. In addition to the first cohort of approximately 670 subjects, a separate validation cohort of 120 different subjects was used. Typing coverage differed by locus: A, B, C, DRB1 and DQB1 were typed in roughly 620-630 donors, DQA1 in roughly 510, DPA1 in around 610, and DPB1 in just under 480. The genetic ancestry cluster associated with self-reported Caucasian donors included over 80% of the roughly 400 genotyped donors. HLA typing covered class I and class II loci at four-digit resolution. An earlier analysis of about 600 of the donors used high-throughput TCR beta sequencing to judge whether each TCR beta V gene segment behaved as functional or pseudogenic. A later genetic analysis took genome-wide SNP genotypes for about 65% of the roughly 670 donors and used that subset as a discovery cohort. Overall study outcomes, separate from this receptor: The presence/absence analyses assumed that sequencing depth was roughly uniform across donors, and that assumption may not be true. Correlated functional status among segregating V segments might be attributable to linkage disequilibrium, but an unknown experimental factor could not be ruled out. Because counts were too low, roughly 16 rarely observed V segments, including chromosome 9 orphons, were left out of the earlier analysis of about 500 of the donors. In a later genetic analysis, fewer N-insertions in productive TCRs were reported among donors in an Asian-associated ancestry cluster than the roughly 640-donor mean. In vitro tests confirmed that a few of the cytomegalovirus-associated TCR beta chains recognize cytomegalovirus antigens. According to a later analysis, most CMV-associated TCR beta chains appeared to be HLA-restricted, and the HLA associations seemed to be driven largely by CMV exposure. In the study, 150 to 200 TCR beta chains were listed as associated with cytomegalovirus. In an earlier analysis of roughly 500 of the donors, most TCR beta V segments appeared in productive rearrangements about 87% or about 30% of the time, broadly matching IMGT annotations. In a later analysis, 16,951 TCR beta sequences were associated with specific HLA alleles at a false discovery rate of 0.05. Because some donors lacked HLA typing at each locus, the association tests relied only on the typed subset. The authors suggested that the approach could potentially be generalized to other disease states and immunological phenotypes. Assigning TCR associations to individual alleles was difficult when HLA alleles, especially DR and DQ, strongly co-occurred. In a later analysis, HLA-associated TCR beta chains showed more clonal expansion and lower generation probabilities than non-associated chains that were equally common. Immune exposure information for the cohort was limited to CMV serostatus. The 87-base-pair reads could not distinguish some IMGT-functional V segments, including TRBV6-2 and TRBV6-3, so those segments were excluded. In a later genetic analysis, a missense DCLRE1C variant was associated with V-gene and J-gene trimming of TCR beta chains, and the association was replicated in an independent cohort. According to a later analysis, parvovirus B19, influenza, CMV and Epstein-Barr virus appeared linked to several top co-occurrence clusters. In a later analysis, the rate of TCR association differed among HLA loci, with DRB1 alleles having the most associated TCRs and HLA-C alleles having the fewest. While some public TCRs were present in many individuals, most TCR sequences turned up only very rarely across donors. A cluster of highly shared sequence variants was judged likely to represent a technical artifact of the sequencing pipeline. In this cohort, only TCR beta chains were sequenced, and detectable features were limited by the absence of alpha or paired-chain data. In both the original and validation cohorts, the classifier was reported to diagnose cytomegalovirus status with high specificity and sensitivity. A further reported finding was that TCR beta sequences accurately predicted the HLA-A and HLA-B alleles for most subjects in the first cohort.

Trimming removed 0 bases from V and 9 bases from J, leaving 4 bases between the germline ends. From a lookup of the germline V gene, CDR1 and CDR2 are SGHRS and YFSETQ. From its cysteine to its phenylalanine, the CDR3 spans 11 amino acids. Only the CDR3 region is kept as DNA, spanning 33 bases read in frame from base 1. What was sequenced was PBMCs. This clonotype was sampled from a man between 18 and 35 years old in good health and CMV-seropositive. The chain uses TRBV5-1 and TRBJ2-1; no D gene can be assigned with confidence. The bases are TGCGCCAGCAGCTTGGATAGTGAGCAGTTCTTC. Translated, this gives CASSLDSEQFF.